The next 6 T cell receptor beta chains were all read from a single sample in a study of control samples from healthy donors and cancer patients. Some clones are missing from TCRdb's copy, which holds only in-frame ones; the method was immunoSEQ multiplex PCR. The data hold some 150,000 clones, with 85% to 95% observed a single time. Specimen: blood. The receptor set was obtained from an older woman in good health.

The chain employs TRBV4-3 and TRBJ2-5; D is possibly TRBD1 or TRBD2 (5 bases each). The CDR3 runs to 14 residues. CDR1 and CDR2 from the germline V gene are LGHNA and YSLEER. V lost 0 bases, J lost 7 bases, and 12 bases lay in between. CDR3: CASSQDGTEGTQYF. CDR3 nucleotides: TGCGCCAGCAGCCAAGATGGGACCGAGGGGACCCAGTACTTC.

This clone was observed a few times. The CDR3 region has the DNA TGTGCCAGCAGTTTAACATCGACAGGTTCGCAGTTCTTC. Translated: CASSLTSTGSQFF. This rearrangement joins TRBV6-2 or TRBV6-3 to TRBJ2-1, with a possible D match to TRBD1 (6 bases). The CDR3 extends over 13 amino acids. CDR1 and CDR2 (germline): MNHEY, SVGEGT. Trimming removed 4 bases at V and 12 bases at J, with 16 bases between.

V usage is TRBV2 and J usage is TRBJ2-7; the match to TRBD2 covers 15 bases. Germline-derived CDR1 and CDR2 are SNHLY and FYNNEI. CDR3 length: 16 amino acids. After removal of 6 bases from V and 6 bases from J, the junction contained 9 bases not matched to a gene. The CDR3 is CASRAPGLAGGTEQYF. The CDR3 DNA reads as TGTGCCAGCAGGGCCCCGGGACTAGCGGGGGGAACCGAGCAGTACTTC.

The table lists this clone with a few counts. The CDR3 is CASSQDKWGAEAFF. The CDR3 region has the DNA TGCGCCAGCAGCCAAGATAAGTGGGGGGCTGAAGCTTTCTTT. The V gene is TRBV4-3, the J gene TRBJ1-1; D might be TRBD1 (5 bases). The germline V gene encodes CDR1 LGHNA and CDR2 YSLEER. The CDR3 runs to 14 residues. The V gene lost 0 bases and the J gene lost 6 bases, with 11 bases spanning the gap.

V gene TRBV19 combines with J gene TRBJ1-3; D is ambiguous. The CDR3 contains 15 residues. CDR1 and CDR2 from the germline V gene are LNHDA and SQIVND (reference sequence). Trimming removed 5 bases from V and 5 bases from J, with 16 bases in between. DNA of the CDR3: TGTGCCAGTAGTCCCAAAGGAGCCCTTAGAAACACCATATATTTT. Residues: CASSPKGALRNTIYF.

The V call is TRBV18, the J call TRBJ2-2, with 10 nucleotides matching TRBD2. The J segment lost 0 bases and the V segment lost 4 bases, leaving 11 bases of the junction unmatched. The CDR3 spans 19 residues. Germline values: CDR1 KGHSH, CDR2 LQKENI. The CDR3 loop reads CASSLTRLAGVANTGELFF. The DNA for the CDR3 is TGTGCCAGCTCACTCACGCGGCTAGCGGGGGTCGCGAACACCGGGGAGCTGTTTTTT. The variable domain in full, completed from reference TRBV18 and TRBJ2-2, reads NAGVMQNPRHLVRRRGQEARLRCSPMKGHSHVYWYRQLPEEGLKFMVYLQKENIIDESGMPKERFSAEFPKEGPSILRIQQVVRGDSAAYFCASSLTRLAGVANTGELFFGEGSRLTVL.